The 29 T cell receptor beta chains given below trace back to one sample, sequenced in a study of response to subunit inactivated influenza vaccine. Using its own MiXCR run on the RT-PCR reads, TCRdb lists one record per CDR3 protein. The data hold hundreds of thousands of distinct CDR3 sequences, with roughly 8.2% observed a single time. The sample was PBMCs from blood, taken less than 30 months after vaccination. The receptor set was obtained from a man aged 50 to 75 who received an inactivated influenza vaccine.

This clonotype was found a few times. The rearrangement links TRBV12-3 or TRBV12-4 to TRBJ1-1, with D unresolved. This CDR3 has 14 amino acids. Trimming removed 7 bases from V and 5 bases from J, with 17 bases in between. CDR3 protein: CASTWGGMGTEAFF. For the CDR3, the DNA is TGTGCCAGCACCTGGGGTGGGATGGGGACTGAAGCTTTCTTT.

This clonotype was found a few times. The chain recombines TRBV11-3 with TRBJ2-7, with D possibly TRBD1 on 10 matching bases. CDR1 and CDR2 (germline): SGHNT, YENEEA. Deletions cut 4 bases from V and 4 bases from J, with 35 bases between. The CDR3 extends over 21 amino acids. The CDR3 bases are TGTGCCAGCAGCTCCGGGACAGGGGCCCTGACTAGCGGAGGCTCTTGGTACGAGCAGTACTTC. Translation gives CASSSGTGALTSGGSWYEQYF. The whole variable domain, remainder taken from reference TRBV11-3 and TRBJ2-7, is EAGVVQSPRYKIIEKKQPVAFWCNPISGHNTLYWYLQNLGQGPELLIRYENEEAVDDSQLPKDRFSAERLKGVDSTLKIQPAELGDSAVYLCASSSGTGALTSGGSWYEQYFGPGTRLTVT.

This clonotype was seen ten or more times. The rearrangement links TRBV12-3 or TRBV12-4 to TRBJ2-2, with a tentative D call TRBD2 (5 bases). V was shortened by 3 bases and J by 2 bases, with 10 bases between the two germline ends. This CDR3 is built from 15 residues. Here the CDR3 reads CASSLDFRNTGELFF. In DNA, the CDR3 is TGTGCCAGCAGTTTGGACTTCAGAAACACCGGGGAGCTGTTTTTT.

This clonotype was picked up many times. The rearrangement joins TRBV7-3 to TRBJ2-2, with 8 bases aligning to TRBD2. This CDR3 spans 17 amino acids. Trimming cost V 5 bases and J 1 base; bases outside gene matches: 9. CDR1 SGHTA and CDR2 FQGTGA come from the germline V gene. The DNA for the CDR3 is TGTGCCAGCAGCCCCTGGACTAGCCTGTTGAACACCGGGGAGCTGTTTTTT. Translation gives CASSPWTSLLNTGELFF.

Ten or more counts support this clonotype. At one end, the junction sequence differs from germline, possibly due to a read error. The chain joins TRBV5-6 to TRBJ2-7, with 7 bases that match TRBD1. CDR1 and CDR2 from the germline V gene are SGHDT and YYEEEE. This CDR3 region has 15 residues. CDR3 sequence reads: CASSLRTGWSSEQYF. CDR3 DNA sequence: TGTGCCAGCAGCTTAAGGACAGGATGGTCCTCCGAGCAGTACTTC.

The CDR3 DNA sequence: TGTGCCAGCAGCGAAAGCGGGAGGCTTGCCAAAAACATTCAGTACTTC. Translated, it gives CASSESGRLAKNIQYF. V and J are TRBV7-9 and TRBJ2-4; 9 bases map to TRBD2. The CDR3 has 16 residues. J lost 1 base, V lost 5 bases, and 6 bases had no gene match. Germline V gives CDR1 SEHNR, CDR2 FQNEAQ (reference sequence).

The chain carries TRBV5-1 and TRBJ2-3; 9 nucleotides align to TRBD1. This CDR3 has 14 amino acids. The junction had 5 bases not matched to a gene; V was cut back by 3 bases and J by 6 bases. Germline V gene lookup returns CDR1 SGHRS and CDR2 YFSETQ. CDR3 amino acids: CASSSGTGSDTQYF. The CDR3 nucleotides read TGCGCCAGCAGCTCCGGGACAGGGTCCGATACGCAGTATTTT.

The chain combines TRBV4-2 with TRBJ1-4; tentatively, D is TRBD1 (5 bases). CDR3 length: 15 residues. V was clipped by 4 bases and J by 8 bases, with 17 bases between them. Per the germline V gene, CDR1 is LGHNA and CDR2 is YNFKEQ. CDR3 residues: CASSLFIGAGEKLFF. CDR3 bases: TGTGCCAGCAGCCTCTTTATAGGGGCAGGGGAAAAACTGTTTTTT.

The chain uses TRBV5-1 and TRBJ1-1; 8 bases line up with TRBD1. Germline V gives CDR1 SGHRS, CDR2 YFSETQ. After removal of 4 bases from V and 8 bases from J, the junction contained 13 bases not matched to a gene. The CDR3 is made up of 15 amino acids. The CDR3 region is CASSPFQGAPQEAFF. CDR3 in DNA: TGCGCCAGCAGCCCCTTTCAGGGGGCCCCACAAGAAGCTTTCTTT.

Ten or more counts support this clonotype. The chain has TRBV4-2 and TRBJ2-2, with no clear D. Germline loops: CDR1 LGHNA, CDR2 YNFKEQ. Trimming removed 4 bases from V and 4 bases from J, with 7 bases in between. The CDR3 has 13 residues. The CDR3 nucleotides read TGTGCCAGCAGCCCGAAAGGCACCGGGGAGCTGTTTTTT. It specifies CASSPKGTGELFF.

This clonotype was detected a few times. This rearrangement joins TRBV10-3 to TRBJ2-5, with 11 bases that match TRBD2. The V gene end was trimmed by 6 bases and the J gene end by 3 bases; junction bases not matched to a gene: 3. The germline V gene encodes CDR1 ENHRY and CDR2 SYGVKD. This CDR3 has 14 amino acids. The CDR3 spells CAIRRGLAEETQYF. As DNA, the CDR3 is TGTGCCATCAGGAGGGGACTAGCGGAAGAGACCCAGTACTTC.

This clonotype was detected a few times. V is TRBV27 and J is TRBJ2-2, with 10 bases aligning to TRBD1. After removal of 8 bases from V and 6 bases from J, the junction contained 15 bases not matched to a gene. This CDR3 spans 17 amino acids. Germline lookup yields CDR1 MNHEY and CDR2 SMNVEV (reference sequence). The CDR3 region has the DNA TGTGCCAGCTCTCCCGGGACAGGGGTGGGGGCTTCCGGGGAGCTGTTTTTT. Translating gives CASSPGTGVGASGELFF.

The chain combines TRBV11-2 with TRBJ2-1; 8 nucleotides agree with TRBD1. CDR1 and CDR2 from the germline V gene are SGHAT and FQNNGV. J was trimmed by 8 bases and V by 5 bases; bases with no gene match: 20. The length of the CDR3 is 18 residues. In DNA form, the CDR3 reads TGTGCCAGCAGCCCGGCGTTCTCTCGGACAGGGACACTGGATGAGCAGTTCTTC. This encodes CASSPAFSRTGTLDEQFF.

There are a few counts of this clonotype. The chain joins TRBV3-1 to TRBJ1-4; D is perhaps TRBD1 (5 bases). Per the germline V gene, CDR1 is LGHDT and CDR2 is YNNKEL (reference sequence). V was cut by 4 bases and J by 6 bases, with 12 bases left in between. CDR3 length: 14 residues. The CDR3 region has the DNA TGTGCCAGCAGCCGGGGACCCGAGGATGAAAAACTGTTTTTT. Its protein product is CASSRGPEDEKLFF.

This clonotype was recorded many times. The chain uses TRBV12-3 or TRBV12-4 and TRBJ2-7, with 11 bases identical to TRBD2. J gave up 4 bases and V 6 bases, and 2 bases lay outside the gene matches. The length of the CDR3 is 13 residues. Here the CDR3 DNA reads TGTGCCAGCAGCCCTAGCGGGGGGTACGAGCAGTACTTC. Its translation is CASSPSGGYEQYF.

This clonotype was counted ten times or more. The V and J genes are TRBV12-3 or TRBV12-4 and TRBJ1-1; D remains ambiguous. The CDR3 length is 11 residues. Trimming left V 7 bases short and J 3 bases short, with 6 bases between. The CDR3 region is CASKTYTEAFF. DNA for the CDR3: TGTGCCAGCAAGACTTACACTGAAGCTTTCTTT.

Regarding this clonotype: The junction departs from germline at one end; a sequencing error may be responsible. The chain joins TRBV7-7 to TRBJ2-5, with D possibly TRBD1 on 6 matching bases. This CDR3 is built from 14 residues. The germline CDR1 and CDR2 sequences are SSHAT and FNYEAQ (reference sequence). The CDR3, as DNA: TGTGCTAGCAGCGAGAGGGGGATTCAAGAGACCCAGTACTTC. Protein sequence: CASSERGIQETQYF.

V usage is TRBV12-3 or TRBV12-4 and J usage is TRBJ2-5, with TRBD1 as a possible D gene (6 bases). This CDR3 contains 14 residues. With 6 bases removed from V and 4 bases from J, the gap between germline ends came to 15 bases. CDR3 protein: CASSLGPRGETQYF. Written as DNA, the CDR3 is TGTGCCAGCAGCCTAGGACCCAGGGGAGAGACCCAGTACTTC.

This clonotype was found a few times. The chain is built from TRBV12-3 or TRBV12-4 and TRBJ1-1, with D uncertain. Trimming shortened V by 1 base and J by 2 bases, and 5 bases separated the two germline ends. There are 13 residues in the CDR3. The CDR3 loop reads CASSLGHNTEAFF. In DNA, the CDR3 is TGTGCCAGCAGTTTAGGACATAACACTGAAGCTTTCTTT.

The chain employs TRBV6-2 or TRBV6-3 and TRBJ1-2, with D uncertain. There are 16 residues in the CDR3. V was cut by 0 bases and J by 4 bases, with 15 bases left in between. Germline CDR1 and CDR2: MNHEY and SVGEGT. CDR3 residues: CASSYSPGRIGYGYTF. The CDR3 nucleotides are TGTGCCAGCAGTTACTCGCCGGGGAGGATAGGCTATGGCTACACCTTC.

The V call is TRBV4-2, the J call TRBJ1-5; the D is unclear. The CDR3 spans 16 residues. V lost 0 bases and J lost 9, with 18 bases in between. Germline CDR1 is LGHNA and CDR2 is YNFKEQ. CDR3 DNA sequence: TGTGCCAGCAGCCAAGACTCTGACGGCCTGGTCGCGCCCCAGCATTTT. Translated, it gives CASSQDSDGLVAPQHF.

This clonotype was seen more than once but under ten times. DNA for the CDR3: TGTGCCAGCAGCTCCCGAGGAGCGGGGGGGCTATCAGATACGCAGTATTTT. Amino acid sequence: CASSSRGAGGLSDTQYF. The genes are TRBV7-2 and TRBJ2-3, with 10 bases identical to TRBD2. Trimming cost V 4 bases and J 4 bases; bases outside gene matches: 11. The germline gives CDR1 SGHTA, CDR2 FQGNSA. The CDR3 totals 17 residues.

J is TRBJ2-1 and V is TRBV27; D unresolved. The V gene lost 2 bases and the J gene lost 6 bases, with 11 bases spanning the gap. The CDR3 is 14 residues long. Germline V gene data show CDR1 as MNHEY and CDR2 as SMNVEV (reference sequence). The CDR3 spells CASSLGRVRNEQFF. CDR3 nucleotides: TGTGCCAGCAGTTTAGGTAGGGTCCGCAATGAGCAGTTCTTC.

The chain combines TRBV4-3 with TRBJ2-4; perhaps D is TRBD1 or TRBD2 (5 bases each). The CDR3 spans 15 residues. CDR1 LGHNA and CDR2 YSLEER come from the germline V gene. V was clipped by 0 bases and J by 6 bases, with 12 bases between them. The CDR3 nucleotides read TGCGCCAGCAGCCAAGAGGGTCAGGGACGAAACATTCAGTACTTC. Protein product: CASSQEGQGRNIQYF.

There are many counts of this clonotype. The chain carries TRBV15 and TRBJ2-1; 7 bases line up with TRBD2. The CDR3 covers 16 residues. Germline V gene lookup returns CDR1 LNHNV and CDR2 YYDKDF (reference sequence). V gave up 6 bases and J gave up 4 bases; unmatched junction bases: 12. This CDR3 is CATRARRASGYNEQFF. The CDR3, as DNA: TGTGCCACCAGAGCACGTAGGGCTAGCGGTTACAATGAGCAGTTCTTC.

This clonotype was counted many times. This chain uses TRBV5-1 with TRBJ1-4, with a weak D call TRBD1 (5 bases). The V gene's germline CDR1 is SGHRS and CDR2 YFSETQ. The V end was cut by 0 bases, the J end by 0 bases, with 6 bases between. This CDR3 is built from 15 residues. The CDR3 DNA reads as TGCGCCAGCAGCTTGGGGGGGACAACTAATGAAAAACTGTTTTTT. It is translated as CASSLGGTTNEKLFF. Complete variable domain (other parts from reference TRBV5-1 and TRBJ1-4): KAGVTQTPRYLIKTRGQQVTLSCSPISGHRSVSWYQQTPGQGLQFLFEYFSETQRNKGNFPGRFSGRQFSNSRSEMNVSTLELGDSALYLCASSLGGTTNEKLFFGSGTQLSVL.

This clonotype was seen at least ten times. This rearrangement joins TRBV9 to TRBJ1-1; 8 nucleotides match TRBD1. After removal of 0 bases from V and 4 bases from J, the junction contained 8 bases not matched to a gene. The CDR3 totals 16 residues. CDR1 is SGDLS and CDR2 is YYNGEE in the germline V gene. As DNA, the CDR3 is TGTGCCAGCAGCGTAGGAGACAGGGGTGGCGGCACTGAAGCTTTCTTT. Amino acid sequence: CASSVGDRGGGTEAFF.

This clonotype was seen repeatedly, ten times or more. The CDR3 sequence: CASSRDWGGNEQFF. CDR3 sequence (DNA): TGCGCCAGCAGCCGGGACTGGGGGGGCAATGAGCAGTTCTTC. V is TRBV5-1 and J is TRBJ2-1; TRBD2 matches 7 bases. Germline V CDR1 and CDR2: SGHRS, YFSETQ. The trim removed 4 bases at V and 6 bases at J, leaving 7 bases unmatched. The CDR3 contains 14 residues. The variable domain in full, completed from reference TRBV5-1 and TRBJ2-1, reads KAGVTQTPRYLIKTRGQQVTLSCSPISGHRSVSWYQQTPGQGLQFLFEYFSETQRNKGNFPGRFSGRQFSNSRSEMNVSTLELGDSALYLCASSRDWGGNEQFFGPGTRLTVL.

This clonotype was counted at least ten times. The chain joins TRBV30 to TRBJ1-5; 7 bases line up with TRBD1. The CDR3 extends over 13 amino acids. The V gene end was trimmed by 0 bases and the J gene end by 4 bases; junction bases not matched to a gene: 0. Germline V gene lookup returns CDR1 GTSNPN and CDR2 SVGIG (reference sequence). The CDR3, as DNA: TGTGCCTGGAGTGTACAGGGGAATCAGCCCCAGCATTTT. Translating gives CAWSVQGNQPQHF.